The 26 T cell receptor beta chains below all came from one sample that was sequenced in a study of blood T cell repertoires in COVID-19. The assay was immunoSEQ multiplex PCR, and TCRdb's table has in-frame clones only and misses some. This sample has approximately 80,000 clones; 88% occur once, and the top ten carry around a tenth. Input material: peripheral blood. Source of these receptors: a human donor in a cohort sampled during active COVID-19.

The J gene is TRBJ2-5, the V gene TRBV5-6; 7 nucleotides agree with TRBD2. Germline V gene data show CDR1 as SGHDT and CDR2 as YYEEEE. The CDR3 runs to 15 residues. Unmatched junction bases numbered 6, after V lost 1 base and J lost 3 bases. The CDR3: CASSLIAGVEETQYF. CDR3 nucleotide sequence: TGTGCCAGCAGCTTGATTGCGGGAGTAGAAGAGACCCAGTACTTC.

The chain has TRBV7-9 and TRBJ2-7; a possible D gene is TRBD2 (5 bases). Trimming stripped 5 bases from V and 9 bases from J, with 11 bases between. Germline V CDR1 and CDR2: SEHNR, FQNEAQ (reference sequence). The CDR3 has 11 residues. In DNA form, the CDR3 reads TGTGCCAGCAGCCAGGACTCTCGGCAGTACTTC. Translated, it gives CASSQDSRQYF. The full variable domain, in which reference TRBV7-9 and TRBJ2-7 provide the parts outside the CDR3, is DTGVSQNPRHKITKRGQNVTFRCDPISEHNRLYWYRQTLGQGPEFLTYFQNEAQLEKSRLLSDRFSAERPKGSFSTLEIQRTEQGDSAMYLCASSQDSRQYFGPGTRLTVT.

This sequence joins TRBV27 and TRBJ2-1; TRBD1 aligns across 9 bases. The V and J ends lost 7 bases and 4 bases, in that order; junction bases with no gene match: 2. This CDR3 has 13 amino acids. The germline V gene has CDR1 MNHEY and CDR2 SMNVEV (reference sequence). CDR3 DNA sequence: TGTGCCAGCAACGACAGGGGGTACAATGAGCAGTTCTTC. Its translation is CASNDRGYNEQFF.

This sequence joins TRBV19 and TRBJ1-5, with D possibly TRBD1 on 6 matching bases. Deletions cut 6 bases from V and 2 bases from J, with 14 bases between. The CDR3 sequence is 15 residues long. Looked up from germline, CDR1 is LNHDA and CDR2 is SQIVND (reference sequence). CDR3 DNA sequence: TGTGCCAGTAGGGGAACAGGGAGAGGCAATCAGCCCCAGCATTTT. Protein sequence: CASRGTGRGNQPQHF.

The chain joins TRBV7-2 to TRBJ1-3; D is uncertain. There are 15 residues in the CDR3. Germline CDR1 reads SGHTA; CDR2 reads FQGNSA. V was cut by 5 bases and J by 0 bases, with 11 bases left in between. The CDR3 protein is CASSLQALSGNTIYF. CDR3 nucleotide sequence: TGTGCCAGCAGCCTTCAAGCCCTCTCTGGAAACACCATATATTTT.

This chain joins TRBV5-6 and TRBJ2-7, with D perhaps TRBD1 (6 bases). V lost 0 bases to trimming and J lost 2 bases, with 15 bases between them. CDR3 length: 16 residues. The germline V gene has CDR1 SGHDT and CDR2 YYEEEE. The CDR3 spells CASSLAGWGPTYEQYF. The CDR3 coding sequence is TGTGCCAGCAGCTTGGCTGGGTGGGGGCCCACCTACGAGCAGTACTTC.

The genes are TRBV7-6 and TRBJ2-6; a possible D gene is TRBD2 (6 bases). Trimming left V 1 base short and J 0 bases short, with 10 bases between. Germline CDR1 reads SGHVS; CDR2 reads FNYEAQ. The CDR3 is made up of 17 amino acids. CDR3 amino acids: CASSLVRRGSGANVLTF. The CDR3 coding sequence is TGTGCCAGCAGCTTAGTAAGGCGGGGCTCTGGGGCCAACGTCCTGACTTTC.

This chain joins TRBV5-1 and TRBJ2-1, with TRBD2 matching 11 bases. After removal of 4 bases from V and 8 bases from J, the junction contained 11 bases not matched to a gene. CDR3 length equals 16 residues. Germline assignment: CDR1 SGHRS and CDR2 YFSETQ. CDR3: CASSTRLAGLGDEQFF. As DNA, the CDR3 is TGCGCCAGCAGCACCAGACTAGCGGGGCTCGGGGATGAGCAGTTCTTC.

CDR3 loop: CASSDVGSGLNNYGYTF. The CDR3 nucleotides read TGTGCCAGCAGCGACGTCGGTAGCGGGCTTAATAACTATGGCTACACCTTC. This chain uses TRBV7-9 with TRBJ1-2; D not certain. Germline CDR1 reads SEHNR; CDR2 reads FQNEAQ (reference sequence). The CDR3 runs to 17 residues. Deletions cut 5 bases from V and 1 base from J, with 20 bases between.

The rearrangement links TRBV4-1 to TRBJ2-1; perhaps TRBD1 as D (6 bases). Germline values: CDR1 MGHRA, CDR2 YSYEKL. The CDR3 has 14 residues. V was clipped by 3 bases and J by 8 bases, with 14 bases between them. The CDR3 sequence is CASSHNRVQDEQFF. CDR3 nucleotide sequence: TGCGCCAGCAGCCATAACAGGGTACAGGATGAGCAGTTCTTC.

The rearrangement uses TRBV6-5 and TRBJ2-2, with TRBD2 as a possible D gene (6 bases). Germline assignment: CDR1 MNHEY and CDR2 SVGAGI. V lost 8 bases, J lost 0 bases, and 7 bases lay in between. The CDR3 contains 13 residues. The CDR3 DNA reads TGTGCCAGCGGGGGGACGAACACCGGGGAGCTGTTTTTT. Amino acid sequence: CASGGTNTGELFF.

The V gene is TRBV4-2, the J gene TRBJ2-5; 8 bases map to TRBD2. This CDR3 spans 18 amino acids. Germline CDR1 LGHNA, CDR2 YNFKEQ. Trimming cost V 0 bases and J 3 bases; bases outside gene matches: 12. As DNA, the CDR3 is TGTGCCAGCAGCCAAGATATCGCGGGACTAGGTGGGGAAGAGACCCAGTACTTC. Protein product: CASSQDIAGLGGEETQYF.

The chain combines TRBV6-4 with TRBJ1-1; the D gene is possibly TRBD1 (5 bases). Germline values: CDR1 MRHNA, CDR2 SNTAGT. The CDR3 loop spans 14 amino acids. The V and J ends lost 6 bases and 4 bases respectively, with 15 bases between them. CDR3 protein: CASSLRGDRTEAFF. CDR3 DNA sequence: TGTGCCAGCAGCCTCCGGGGGGACCGCACTGAAGCTTTCTTT.

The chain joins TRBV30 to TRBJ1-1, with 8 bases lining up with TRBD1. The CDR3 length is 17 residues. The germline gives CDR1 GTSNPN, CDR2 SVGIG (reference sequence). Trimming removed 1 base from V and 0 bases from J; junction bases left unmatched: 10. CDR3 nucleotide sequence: TGTGCCTGGAGTGGCGACAGGGGTCCTAACATGAACACTGAAGCTTTCTTT. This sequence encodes CAWSGDRGPNMNTEAFF.

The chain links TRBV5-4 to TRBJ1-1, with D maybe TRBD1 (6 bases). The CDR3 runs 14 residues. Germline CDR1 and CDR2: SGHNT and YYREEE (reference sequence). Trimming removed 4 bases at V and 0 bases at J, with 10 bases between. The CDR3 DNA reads TGTGCCAGCAGCGCCGGGACACTGAACACTGAAGCTTTCTTT. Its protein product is CASSAGTLNTEAFF.

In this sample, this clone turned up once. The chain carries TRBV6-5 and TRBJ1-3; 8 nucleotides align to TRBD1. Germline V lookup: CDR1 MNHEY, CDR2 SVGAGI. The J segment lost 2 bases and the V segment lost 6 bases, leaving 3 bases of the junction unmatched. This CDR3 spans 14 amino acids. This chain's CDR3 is CASSLDRAGNTIYF. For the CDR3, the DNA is TGTGCCAGCAGCTTGGACAGGGCTGGAAACACCATATATTTT.

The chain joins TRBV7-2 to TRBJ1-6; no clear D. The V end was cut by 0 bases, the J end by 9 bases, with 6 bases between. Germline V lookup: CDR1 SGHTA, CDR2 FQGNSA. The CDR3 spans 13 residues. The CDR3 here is CASSLAEGSPLHF. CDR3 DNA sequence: TGTGCCAGCAGCTTAGCGGAGGGTTCACCCCTCCACTTT.

Here the CDR3 reads CASSKVTSGSTDTQYF. Written as DNA, the CDR3 is TGTGCCAGCAGCAAAGTGACTAGCGGGAGTACAGATACGCAGTATTTT. The chain links TRBV21-1 to TRBJ2-3; TRBD2 is the table's D call and was not checked against the DNA. TRBV21-1 is a documented pseudogene. The CDR3 has 16 amino acids.

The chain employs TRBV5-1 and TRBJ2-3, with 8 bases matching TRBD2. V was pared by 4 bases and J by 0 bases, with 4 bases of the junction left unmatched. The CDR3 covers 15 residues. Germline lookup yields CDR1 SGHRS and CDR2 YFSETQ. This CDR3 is CASSPGLDSTDTQYF. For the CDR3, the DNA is TGCGCCAGCAGCCCGGGACTAGATAGCACAGATACGCAGTATTTT.

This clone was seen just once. CDR3 residues: CASSFSGRALGEQFF. The DNA for the CDR3 is TGTGCCAGCAGTTTTAGCGGGAGGGCCCTAGGTGAGCAGTTCTTC. The V gene is TRBV28, the J gene TRBJ2-1; TRBD2 matches at 11 bases. Looked up from germline, CDR1 is MDHEN and CDR2 is SYDVKM. With V trimmed by 3 bases and J by 9 bases, 7 bases remained unmatched. The CDR3 is 15 residues long.

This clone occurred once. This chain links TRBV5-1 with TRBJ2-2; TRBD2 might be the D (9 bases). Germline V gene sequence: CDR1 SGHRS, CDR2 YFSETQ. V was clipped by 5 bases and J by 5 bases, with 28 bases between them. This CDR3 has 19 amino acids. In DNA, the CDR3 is TGCGCCAGCAGTTACGGACAGGGTGGGCCGGGACTAGCAACCGGGGAGCTGTTTTTT. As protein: CASSYGQGGPGLATGELFF.

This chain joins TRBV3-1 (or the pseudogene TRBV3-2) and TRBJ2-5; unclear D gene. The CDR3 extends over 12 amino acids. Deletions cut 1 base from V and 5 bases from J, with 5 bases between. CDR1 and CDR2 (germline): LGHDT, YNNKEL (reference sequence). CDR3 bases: TGTGCCAGCAGCCAAGTGTCGGAGACCCAGTACTTC. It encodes CASSQVSETQYF.

The CDR3 spells CASSWQGLSTDTQYF. The CDR3 coding sequence is TGTGCCAGTAGTTGGCAGGGGCTGAGCACAGATACGCAGTATTTT. This sequence joins TRBV19 and TRBJ2-3; D may be TRBD1 (6 bases). The germline V gene has CDR1 LNHDA and CDR2 SQIVND (reference sequence). The V end lost 5 bases, the J end lost 0 bases, and 12 bases lay between the germline ends. The CDR3 has 15 residues.

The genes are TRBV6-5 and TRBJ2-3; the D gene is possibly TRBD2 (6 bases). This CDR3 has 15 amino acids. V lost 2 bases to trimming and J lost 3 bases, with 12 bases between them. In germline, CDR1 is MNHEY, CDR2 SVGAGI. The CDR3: CASSYLPGGTDTQYF. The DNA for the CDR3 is TGTGCCAGCAGTTACCTCCCTGGGGGGACAGATACGCAGTATTTT.

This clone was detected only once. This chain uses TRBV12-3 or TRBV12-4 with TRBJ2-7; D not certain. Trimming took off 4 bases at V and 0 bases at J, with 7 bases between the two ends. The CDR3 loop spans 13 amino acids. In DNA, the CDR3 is TGTGCCAGCAGTTATCACAGCTCCTACGAGCAGTACTTC. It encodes CASSYHSSYEQYF.

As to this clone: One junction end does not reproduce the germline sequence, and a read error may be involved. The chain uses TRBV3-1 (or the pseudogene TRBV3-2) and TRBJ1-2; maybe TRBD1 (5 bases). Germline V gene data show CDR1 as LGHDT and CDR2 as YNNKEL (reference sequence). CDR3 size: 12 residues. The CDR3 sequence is CASRTSGLTFFF. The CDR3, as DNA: TGTGCCAGCAGGACCTCAGGGTTAACTTTCTTCTTC.